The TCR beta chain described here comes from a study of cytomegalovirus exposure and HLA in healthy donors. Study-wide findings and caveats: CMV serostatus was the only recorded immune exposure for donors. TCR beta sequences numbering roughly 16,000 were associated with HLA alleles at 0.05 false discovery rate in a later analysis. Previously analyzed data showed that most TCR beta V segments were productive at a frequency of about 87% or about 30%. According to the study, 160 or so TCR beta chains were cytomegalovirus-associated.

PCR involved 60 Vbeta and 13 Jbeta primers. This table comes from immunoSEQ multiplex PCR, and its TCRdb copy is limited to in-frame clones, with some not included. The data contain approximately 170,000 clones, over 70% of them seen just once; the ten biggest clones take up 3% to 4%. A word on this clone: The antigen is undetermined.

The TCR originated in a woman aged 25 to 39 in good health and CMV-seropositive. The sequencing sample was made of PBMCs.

Here the CDR3 DNA reads TGTGCCAGCAGTTCTAGGACTGGTTCTAACTATGGCTACACCTTC. It translates to CASSSRTGSNYGYTF. This sequence joins TRBV5-4 and TRBJ1-2; D remains unclear. In germline, CDR1 is SGHNT, CDR2 YYREEE (reference sequence). CDR3 length: 15 residues. Trimming cost V 5 bases and J 0 bases, with 14 bases left between them.